These 10 T cell receptor beta chains were all obtained from the same sample, sequenced in a study of blood T cell repertoires in COVID-19. Sequencing was performed with immunoSEQ multiplex PCR; in TCRdb, only in-frame clones are kept and a portion is missing. There are around 400,000 clones in the sample; 85% to 90% occur only once, and about 1.7% lies in the top ten. The sequencing sample was made of PBMCs or T cells enriched from blood (not recorded which). The receptors originated from a woman in her twenties or thirties who had recovered from COVID-19.

This chain links TRBV10-3 with TRBJ2-1, with unresolved D. The CDR3 is 13 amino acids. Trimming pared 8 bases from V and 1 base from J, leaving 9 bases between. In germline, CDR1 is ENHRY, CDR2 SYGVKD. The CDR3 DNA reads as TGTGCCATCCTCGCGCCGTCCTACAATGAGCAGTTCTTC. This codes for CAILAPSYNEQFF.

This chain links TRBV2 with TRBJ1-6, with 9 bases lining up with TRBD1. The length of the CDR3 is 14 residues. Germline lookup yields CDR1 SNHLY and CDR2 FYNNEI. J lost 5 bases, V lost 8 bases, and 4 bases had no gene match. CDR3 in amino acids: CASVRDRDNSPLHF. The CDR3 DNA is TGTGCCAGCGTACGGGACAGGGATAATTCACCCCTCCACTTT.

The chain uses TRBV6-1 and TRBJ2-7; D not resolved. The CDR3 consists of 15 residues. CDR1 MNHNS and CDR2 SASEGT come from the germline V gene. V was clipped by 3 bases and J by 1 base, with 13 bases between them. The CDR3 loop reads CASSDILTASYEQYF. The DNA of the CDR3 is TGTGCCAGCAGTGATATCCTAACTGCTTCCTACGAGCAGTACTTC.

The CDR3 sequence: CASSKQGTNTEAFF. Here the CDR3 DNA reads TGTGCCAGCAGCAAACAGGGTACTAACACTGAAGCTTTCTTT. This chain uses TRBV21-1 with TRBJ1-1; the tabulated D call, TRBD1, remains unverified against the DNA. TRBV21-1 constitutes a pseudogene. The CDR3 is 14 residues long.

The V call is TRBV3-1 (or the pseudogene TRBV3-2), the J call TRBJ2-5, with 12 bases that match TRBD2. The ends lost 2 bases at V and 5 bases at J; junction bases unmatched: 21. The CDR3 runs to 21 residues. Germline values: CDR1 LGHDT, CDR2 YNNKEL (reference sequence). CDR3 amino acids: CASSQTLPGGLAGGPGETQYF. Written as DNA, the CDR3 is TGTGCCAGCAGCCAAACGCTCCCGGGGGGGCTAGCGGGAGGGCCCGGGGAGACCCAGTACTTC.

The chain is built from TRBV30 and TRBJ1-1, with 7 bases aligning to TRBD1. Germline trimming cut 5 bases from V and 10 bases from J; bases unmatched to any gene: 7. The CDR3 is 11 amino acids. The germline V gene has CDR1 GTSNPN and CDR2 SVGIG (reference sequence). The CDR3 region has the DNA TGTGCCTGGGCCACAGGGGTGGTAGCTTTCTTT. It specifies CAWATGVVAFF.

This chain uses TRBV7-2 with TRBJ1-1; D possibly corresponds to TRBD1 (6 bases). Per germline, CDR1 SGHTA and CDR2 FQGNSA. The V gene lost 5 bases and the J gene lost 2 bases, with 9 bases spanning the gap. This CDR3 comprises 13 residues. CDR3 amino acids: CASSLDSNTEAFF. The CDR3 DNA reads TGTGCCAGCAGCCTGGACAGTAACACTGAAGCTTTCTTT.

The sample holds many counts of this clone. CDR3 DNA sequence: TGTGCCAGCAGTTTATTCGCAGGGGACGAGCAGTACTTC. Translation gives CASSLFAGDEQYF. The gene calls are TRBV27 and TRBJ2-7; D possibly corresponds to TRBD1 (6 bases). Germline V gives CDR1 MNHEY, CDR2 SMNVEV (reference sequence). The CDR3 is 13 amino acids. Trimming removed 1 base from V and 5 bases from J, with 9 bases in between.

Notes on this clone: Mismatch with germline at one junction end may stem from a read error. The J gene is TRBJ2-7, the V gene TRBV5-5, with no clear D. Germline CDR1 reads SGHKS; CDR2 reads YYEKEE (reference sequence). The CDR3 extends over 11 amino acids. The CDR3 region is CASSLDARVNF. The CDR3 DNA is TGTGCCAGCAGCTTGGACGCGCGAGTTAATTTC.

The chain links TRBV7-2 to TRBJ2-3; D may be TRBD2 (6 bases). The CDR3 runs to 15 residues. V gave up 2 bases and J gave up 3 bases, with 12 bases separating them. Germline-derived CDR1 and CDR2 are SGHTA and FQGNSA. The CDR3 region has the DNA TGTGCCAGCAGCTTACGGGTCGGGAGAACAGATACGCAGTATTTT. Amino acid sequence: CASSLRVGRTDTQYF.